These T cell receptor beta chains were read from a single sample in a study of blood T cells in healthy people across ages. TCRdb analysed the 5' RACE reads with MiXCR anew, one entry per CDR3 protein. The sample holds 800,000 to 1,300,000 distinct CDR3 sequences, around 25% seen once. The same specimen was also included in a second study, on T cells of mothers and their children.

The sample taken for sequencing was blood. These receptors came from a girl aged 2 to 10 in good health. CDR3s include the opening cysteine and the closing phenylalanine or tryptophan. The D gene is left open where the match is weak. Some rows have no size entry. The others give once, few or many, or a class for an expanded clone.

d_call	clone_size	v_call	j_call	cdr3_nt	cdr3_aa
NA	NA	TRBV7-2	TRBJ2-5	TGTGCCAGCAGCCCACAACCTCTTCGACAAGAGACCCAGTACTTC	CASSPQPLRQETQYF
NA	NA	TRBV5-4	TRBJ2-1	TGTGCCAGCAGCGGATCCCCGACCTACAATGAGCAGTTCTTC	CASSGSPTYNEQFF
NA	few	TRBV25-1	TRBJ1-1	TGTGCCAGCAGTGACATCTCGGCAGGGATTCCTAACACTGAAGCTTTCTTT	CASSDISAGIPNTEAFF
TRBD2	NA	TRBV12-3/TRBV12-4	TRBJ2-1	TGTGCCAGCAGCCCGGGAGGGGCGCAATACAATGAGCAGTTCTTC	CASSPGGAQYNEQFF
NA	few	TRBV10-3	TRBJ2-7	TGTGCCATCAGTGAGCCGACACTATTAATCGAGCAGTACTTC	CAISEPTLLIEQYF
NA	few	TRBV20-1	TRBJ1-5	TGCAGTGATAGAAGAGTAGGCAATCAGCCCCAGCATTTT	CSDRRVGNQPQHF
TRBD2	NA	TRBV4-2	TRBJ2-1	TGTGCCAGCAGCCAGAGAGCGGGGGCTTCCTACAATGAGCAGTTCTTC	CASSQRAGASYNEQFF
NA	NA	TRBV6-5	TRBJ1-4	TGTGCCAGCAGTTATTATGCGGAAGAAAAACTGTTTTTT	CASSYYAEEKLFF
NA	NA	TRBV11-2	TRBJ2-7	TGTGCCAGCTCGTTCGGGGGACAGAAGAACCTAAAGCAGTACTTC	CASSFGGQKNLKQYF
NA	few	TRBV19	TRBJ2-6	TGTGCCAGTAGTATAAGCACTGGGGCCAACGTCCTGACTTTC	CASSISTGANVLTF
NA	few	TRBV12-3/TRBV12-4	TRBJ2-5	TGTGCCAGCAGTTTTGGCTCCCCCCGGGGGACCCAGTACTTC	CASSFGSPRGTQYF
NA	NA	TRBV7-2	TRBJ1-2	TGTGCCAGCAGCTTCATTCGCAGTCTATCCTTC	CASSFIRSLSF
TRBD1	few	TRBV20-1	TRBJ2-5	TGCAGTGCTAGTTATGGGCAGGGGGCACCCTACGGGCAGTACTTC	CSASYGQGAPYGQYF
NA	few	TRBV6-6	TRBJ2-5	TGTGCCAGCAGTTACTACGTTGGGGAGACCCAGTACTTC	CASSYYVGETQYF
NA	NA	TRBV7-3	TRBJ2-2	TGTGCCAGCGGGAGCTTTACCGGTAACACCGGGGAGCTGTTTTTT	CASGSFTGNTGELFF
NA	few	TRBV2	TRBJ2-1	TGTGCCAGCAGTGAAAACGGTGGGCCGGGACAGCAGTTCTTC	CASSENGGPGQQFF
NA	NA	TRBV29-1	TRBJ2-2	TGCAGCGTTGCCGACGGGCCCGGGGAGCTGTTTTTT	CSVADGPGELFF
NA	few	TRBV5-6	TRBJ2-5	TGTGCCAGCAGCCAACAGAGGGAGACCCAGTACTTC	CASSQQRETQYF
TRBD2	few	TRBV4-2	TRBJ2-7	TGTGCCAGCAGCCAGGAAGCGGGGGGGCTTTACGAGCAGTACTTC	CASSQEAGGLYEQYF
NA	few	TRBV10-3	TRBJ1-5	TGTGCCATCAGCCGGACAGATAATCAGCCCCAGCATTTT	CAISRTDNQPQHF
NA	NA	TRBV25-1	TRBJ1-2	TGTGCCAGCACAGCGGGACTCTATGGCTACACCTTC	CASTAGLYGYTF
NA	NA	TRBV7-3	TRBJ2-1	TGTGCCAGCAGCCTTCTAGGTGGTTCGGATGAGCAGTTCTTC	CASSLLGGSDEQFF
TRBD2	NA	TRBV3-1	TRBJ2-5	TGTGCCAGCAGCCAACAGCGGGGGGAGACCCAGTACTTC	CASSQQRGETQYF
TRBD1	few	TRBV2	TRBJ1-6	TGTGCCACCGGACAGGACCTTAATTCACCCCTCCACTTT	CATGQDLNSPLHF
NA	few	TRBV29-1	TRBJ2-1	TGCAGCGGGTGGGACAACTACAAGGAGCAGTTCTTC	CSGWDNYKEQFF
NA	NA	TRBV7-2	TRBJ2-2	TGTGCCAGCAGTTACAAAAACACCGGGGAGCTGTTTTTT	CASSYKNTGELFF
TRBD2	few	TRBV25-1	TRBJ2-1	TGTGCCAGCAGTGACCTAGCGGGGATTGATGAGCAGTTCTTC	CASSDLAGIDEQFF
TRBD2	NA	TRBV7-2	TRBJ2-5	TGTGCCAGCAGCTACAATCCCGGCGGGAGTGGGGAGACCCAGTACTTC	CASSYNPGGSGETQYF
TRBD2	NA	TRBV4-2	TRBJ2-1	TGTGCCAGCAGCCAAGATCCAGCGCCTAGCGGGGGGTACAATGAGCAGTTCTTC	CASSQDPAPSGGYNEQFF
NA	few	TRBV5-1	TRBJ1-3	TGCGCCAGCAGCTTGGGTTCGGTCGGAAACACCATATATTTT	CASSLGSVGNTIYF
TRBD2	NA	TRBV11-2	TRBJ2-1	TGTGCCAGCAGCTTAACCCGACTAGCGGGAGGGCAAGGGAATGAGCAGTTCTTC	CASSLTRLAGGQGNEQFF
TRBD2	NA	TRBV5-1	TRBJ2-3	TGCGCCAGCAGCTCCTTACTAGCGGGACTCACAGATACGCAGTATTTT	CASSSLLAGLTDTQYF
NA	NA	TRBV29-1	TRBJ2-7	TGCAGCGTTGAACGGTCGGACGAGCAGTACTTC	CSVERSDEQYF
NA	few	TRBV6-2/TRBV6-3	TRBJ1-1	TGTGCCAGCAGTTATAGACAGAACGGAGTTGAAGCTTTCTTT	CASSYRQNGVEAFF
TRBD2	NA	TRBV20-1	TRBJ2-5	TGCAGTGCTGACAGTAGCGGGAGGGCCGGGGAGACCCAGTACTTC	CSADSSGRAGETQYF
TRBD2	few	TRBV20-1	TRBJ2-1	TGCAGTGCAGCTATGACTAGCGGTACTAATGAGCAGTTCTTC	CSAAMTSGTNEQFF
NA	few	TRBV7-8	TRBJ1-1	TGTGCCAGCAGCCAAAGCTACGGAACAATGAACACTGAAGCTTTCTTT	CASSQSYGTMNTEAFF
NA	few	TRBV24-1	TRBJ2-7	TGTGCCACCAGTATGGCAGGGACCTACGAGCAGTACTTC	CATSMAGTYEQYF
NA	NA	TRBV6-2/TRBV6-3	TRBJ1-1	TGTGCCAGCAGTTGGGACCAGAACACTGAAGCTTTCTTT	CASSWDQNTEAFF
NA	NA	TRBV7-2	TRBJ1-6	TGTGCCAGCAGCTTATACCGATCACCCCTCCACTTT	CASSLYRSPLHF
NA	few	TRBV28	TRBJ1-1	TGTGCCAGCAGTTTATTTGACCAAACTGAAGCTTTCTTT	CASSLFDQTEAFF
NA	NA	TRBV6-2/TRBV6-3	TRBJ1-4	TGTGCCAGCAGAGAAAGCAGTTTTGACGAAAAACTGTTTTTT	CASRESSFDEKLFF
TRBD1	once	TRBV12-3/TRBV12-4	TRBJ1-2	TGTGCCAGCAGACGTACAGGGGAGCGCGTCTATGGCTACACCTTC	CASRRTGERVYGYTF
NA	NA	TRBV29-1	TRBJ2-5	TGCAGCGTTGTAAGCGCAGGGAAAGAGACCCAGTACTTC	CSVVSAGKETQYF